The sequence of this T cell receptor beta chain was determined in a study of T-cell memory formation after mild COVID-19. TCRdb redid the calling of the 5' RACE reads with MiXCR, one entry per CDR3 protein. The table has some 300,000 distinct CDR3 sequences, under 25% seen once; the top ten hold 21%. Germline CDR1 is LGHDT and CDR2 is YNNKEL (reference sequence). The V end was cut by 5 bases, the J end by 6 bases, with 10 bases between. The CDR3 runs to 13 residues. This clonotype was sampled from a man younger than 35 who had mild COVID-19 (a few samples of this study predate the infection). Cell type and time point are not known. The sample comprised PBMCs or a T cell subset sorted from them (not recorded which). This chain joins TRBV3-1 and TRBJ2-2, with D perhaps matching TRBD2 (6 bases). Here the CDR3 DNA reads TGTGCCAGCAGCGGGGGGAGTGCCGGGGAGCTGTTTTTT. As protein: CASSGGSAGELFF.